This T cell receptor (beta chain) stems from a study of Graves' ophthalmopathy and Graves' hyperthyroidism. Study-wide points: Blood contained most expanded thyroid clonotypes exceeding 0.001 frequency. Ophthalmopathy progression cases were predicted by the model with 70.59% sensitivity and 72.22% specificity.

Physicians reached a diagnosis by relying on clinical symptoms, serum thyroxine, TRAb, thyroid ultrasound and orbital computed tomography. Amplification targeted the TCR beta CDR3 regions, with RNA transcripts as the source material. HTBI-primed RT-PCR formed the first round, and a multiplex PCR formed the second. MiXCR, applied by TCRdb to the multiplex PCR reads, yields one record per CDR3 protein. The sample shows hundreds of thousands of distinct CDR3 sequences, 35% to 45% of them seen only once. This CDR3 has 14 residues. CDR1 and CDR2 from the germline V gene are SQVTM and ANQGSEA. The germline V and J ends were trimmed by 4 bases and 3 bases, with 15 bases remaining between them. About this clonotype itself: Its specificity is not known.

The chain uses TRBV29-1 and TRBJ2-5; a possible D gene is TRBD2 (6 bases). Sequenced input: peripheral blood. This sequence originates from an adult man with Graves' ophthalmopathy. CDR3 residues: CSVGSGGTEETQYF. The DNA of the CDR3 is TGCAGCGTTGGTTCCGGCGGGACCGAAGAGACCCAGTACTTC.